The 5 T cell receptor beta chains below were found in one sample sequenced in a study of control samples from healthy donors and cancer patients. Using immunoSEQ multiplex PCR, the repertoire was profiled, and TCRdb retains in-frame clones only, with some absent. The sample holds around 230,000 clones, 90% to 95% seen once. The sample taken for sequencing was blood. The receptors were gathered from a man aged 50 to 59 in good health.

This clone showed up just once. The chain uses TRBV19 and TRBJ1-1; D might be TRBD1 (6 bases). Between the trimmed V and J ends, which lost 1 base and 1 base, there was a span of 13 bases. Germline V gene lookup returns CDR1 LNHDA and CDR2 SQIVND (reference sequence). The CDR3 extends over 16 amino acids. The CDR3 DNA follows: TGTGCCAGTAGTATAGGTAGTGGACAGAGGAACACTGAAGCTTTCTTT. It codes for CASSIGSGQRNTEAFF.

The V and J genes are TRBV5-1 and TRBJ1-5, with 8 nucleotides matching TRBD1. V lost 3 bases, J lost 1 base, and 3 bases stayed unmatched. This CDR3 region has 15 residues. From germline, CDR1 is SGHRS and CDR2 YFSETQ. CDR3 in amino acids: CASSSTGESNQPQHF. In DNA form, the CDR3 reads TGCGCCAGCAGCTCGACAGGGGAAAGCAATCAGCCCCAGCATTTT.

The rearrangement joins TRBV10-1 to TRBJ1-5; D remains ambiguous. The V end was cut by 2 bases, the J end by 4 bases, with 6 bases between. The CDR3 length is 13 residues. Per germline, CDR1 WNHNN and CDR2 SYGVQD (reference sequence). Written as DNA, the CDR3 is TGCGCCAGCAGTGAGGGGCGGAATCAGCCCCAGCATTTT. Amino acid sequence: CASSEGRNQPQHF.

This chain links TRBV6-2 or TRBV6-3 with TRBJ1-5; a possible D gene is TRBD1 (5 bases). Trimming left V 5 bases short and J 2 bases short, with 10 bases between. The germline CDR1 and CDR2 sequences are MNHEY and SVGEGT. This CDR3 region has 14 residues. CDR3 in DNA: TGTGCCAGCAGTCAGGCGGGGCGCAATCAGCCCCAGCATTTT. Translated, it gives CASSQAGRNQPQHF.

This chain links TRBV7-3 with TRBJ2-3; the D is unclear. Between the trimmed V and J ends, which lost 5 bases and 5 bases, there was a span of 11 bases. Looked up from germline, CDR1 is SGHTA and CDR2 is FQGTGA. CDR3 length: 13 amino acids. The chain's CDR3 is CASSNTWGDTQYF. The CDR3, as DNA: TGTGCCAGCAGCAACACTTGGGGAGATACGCAGTATTTT.